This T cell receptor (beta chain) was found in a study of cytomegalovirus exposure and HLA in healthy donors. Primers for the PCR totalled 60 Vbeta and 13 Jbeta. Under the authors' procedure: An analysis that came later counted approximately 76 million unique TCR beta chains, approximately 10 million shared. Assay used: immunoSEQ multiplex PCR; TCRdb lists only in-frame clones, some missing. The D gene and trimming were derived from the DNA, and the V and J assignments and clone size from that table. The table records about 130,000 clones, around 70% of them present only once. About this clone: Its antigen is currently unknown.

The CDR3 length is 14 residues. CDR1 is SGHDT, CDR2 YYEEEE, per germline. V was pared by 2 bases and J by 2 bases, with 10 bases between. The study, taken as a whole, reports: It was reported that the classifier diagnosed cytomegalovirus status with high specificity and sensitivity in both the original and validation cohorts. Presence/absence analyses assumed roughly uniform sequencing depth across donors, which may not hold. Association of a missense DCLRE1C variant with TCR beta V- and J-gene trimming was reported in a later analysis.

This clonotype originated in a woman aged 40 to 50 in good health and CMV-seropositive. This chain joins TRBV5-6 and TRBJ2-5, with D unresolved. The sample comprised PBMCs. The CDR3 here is CASSFTGQQETQYF. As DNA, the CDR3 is TGTGCCAGCAGCTTTACGGGTCAACAAGAGACCCAGTACTTC.